These 26 T cell receptor beta chains were sequenced from one sample in a study of a mutant IDH1 vaccine in newly diagnosed glioma. Regarding time point: week 5, during vaccination. Doses of 300 ug of mutant IDH1 20-mer peptide were given with topical imiquimod. The antigens these receptors bind are not known. Sequencing used immunoSEQ multiplex PCR; TCRdb keeps in-frame clones, though not all of them. The sample contains over 50,000 clones, 85% to 90% of which appear only once. The sequenced sample was PBMCs, obtained from a glioma patient whose treatment included an IDH1 peptide vaccine. The origin of the receptors is a woman in her 40s with glioma.

This chain links TRBV6-5 with TRBJ2-2; D perhaps matches TRBD1 (5 bases). Trimming removed 0 bases from V and 6 bases from J, with 8 bases in between. The germline gives CDR1 MNHEY, CDR2 SVGAGI. The CDR3 extends over 14 amino acids. The CDR3 region is CASSYSSRAGELFF. CDR3 coding DNA: TGTGCCAGCAGTTACTCTTCCAGGGCCGGGGAGCTGTTTTTT.

In DNA, the CDR3 is TGTGCCAGCAGCCCCCGAGGGGGACAGGGGTCCTACGAGCAGTACTTC. Protein product: CASSPRGGQGSYEQYF. The V gene is TRBV13, the J gene TRBJ2-7, with 10 bases aligning to TRBD1. Germline V CDR1 and CDR2: PRHDT, FYEKMQ (reference sequence). The V and J ends lost 5 bases and 1 base, in that order; junction bases with no gene match: 8. This CDR3 has 16 residues. Complete variable domain (other parts from reference TRBV13 and TRBJ2-7): AAGVIQSPRHLIKEKRETATLKCYPIPRHDTVYWYQQGPGQDPQFLISFYEKMQSDKGSIPDRFSAQQFSDYHSELNMSSLELGDSALYFCASSPRGGQGSYEQYFGPGTRLTVT.

Here the CDR3 DNA reads TGCGCCAGCAGCCCCTCCCCCGGGACAGGGGATGAAAAACTGTTTTTT. It encodes CASSPSPGTGDEKLFF. The chain couples TRBV4-1 to TRBJ1-4, with 10 bases fitting TRBD1. The germline CDR1 and CDR2 sequences are MGHRA and YSYEKL. The CDR3 length is 16 residues. J gave up 6 bases and V 4 bases, and 8 bases lay outside the gene matches.

The chain links TRBV7-6 to TRBJ2-7, with a weak D call TRBD2 (6 bases). The CDR3 length is 14 residues. V lost 7 bases, J lost 7 bases, and 20 bases lay in between. Looked up from germline, CDR1 is SGHVS and CDR2 is FNYEAQ. The CDR3 sequence: CASTTAGGVEEQYF. The CDR3 DNA follows: TGTGCCAGCACCACAGCCGGGGGAGTCGAAGAGCAGTACTTC.

The chain couples TRBV4-1 to TRBJ2-1, with 10 bases identical to TRBD2. This CDR3 region has 17 residues. J was trimmed by 6 bases and V by 1 base; bases with no gene match: 9. Germline assignment: CDR1 MGHRA and CDR2 YSYEKL. Here the CDR3 reads CASSQVYSGGAGNEQFF. In DNA, the CDR3 is TGCGCCAGCAGCCAAGTTTACAGCGGGGGGGCCGGCAATGAGCAGTTCTTC.

The chain employs TRBV7-2 and TRBJ2-1; D is unclear. The CDR3 totals 13 residues. V lost 6 bases and J lost 7, with 13 bases in between. Germline V gives CDR1 SGHTA, CDR2 FQGNSA. This CDR3 is CASRGTVRNEQFF. The CDR3, as DNA: TGTGCCAGCAGGGGTACAGTAAGGAATGAGCAGTTCTTC.

This chain joins TRBV10-3 and TRBJ2-1; tentatively, D is TRBD1 or TRBD2 (5 bases each). This CDR3 has 15 amino acids. Germline V gene sequence: CDR1 ENHRY, CDR2 SYGVKD. The V and J ends lost 2 bases and 7 bases respectively, with 15 bases between them. As DNA, the CDR3 is TGTGCCATCAGTGAGACCGGGACGGCTCAAAATGAGCAGTTCTTC. Translated, it gives CAISETGTAQNEQFF.

This clone was detected once. The chain has TRBV19 and TRBJ2-1; TRBD2 aligns across 8 bases. This CDR3 spans 14 amino acids. V shed 8 bases and J 4 bases; nucleotides not matched to a gene: 7. CDR1 is LNHDA and CDR2 is SQIVND in the germline V gene (reference sequence). The CDR3 loop reads CASVPGGSYNEQFF. Here the CDR3 DNA reads TGTGCCAGTGTGCCGGGAGGGAGTTACAATGAGCAGTTCTTC.

The chain carries TRBV2 and TRBJ1-5; 7 positions agree with TRBD1. With 7 bases clipped from V and 0 bases from J, the junction kept 6 bases outside the gene matches. CDR3 length equals 15 residues. Looked up from germline, CDR1 is SNHLY and CDR2 is FYNNEI. The CDR3 sequence: CASTLGQVSNQPQHF. CDR3 sequence (DNA): TGTGCCAGCACCCTAGGACAGGTTAGCAATCAGCCCCAGCATTTT.

The rearrangement links TRBV15 to TRBJ1-3; D possibly corresponds to TRBD1 (6 bases). From germline, CDR1 is LNHNV and CDR2 YYDKDF (reference sequence). The CDR3 length is 13 residues. V gave up 0 bases and J gave up 12 bases, with 12 bases separating them. CDR3 nucleotide sequence: TGTGCCACCAGCAGAGATCCAGGGGAGCACATATATTTT. Translation gives CATSRDPGEHIYF.

This chain links TRBV6-5 with TRBJ1-2, with TRBD1 matching over 10 bases. This CDR3 is built from 14 residues. V gave up 3 bases and J gave up 8 bases; unmatched junction bases: 6. Germline-derived CDR1 and CDR2 are MNHEY and SVGAGI. CDR3 bases: TGTGCCAGCAGTTATACCGGGACAGGGGTCGGCTACACCTTC. This encodes CASSYTGTGVGYTF.

A single count supports this clone. V usage is TRBV5-1 and J usage is TRBJ2-4; TRBD2 might be the D (6 bases). V was trimmed by 2 bases and J by 9 bases, leaving 12 bases between them. The CDR3 totals 13 residues. The germline CDR1 and CDR2 sequences are SGHRS and YFSETQ. This chain's CDR3 is CASSFWQGGIQYF. The CDR3 coding sequence is TGCGCCAGCAGCTTTTGGCAGGGAGGCATTCAGTACTTC.

The rearrangement links TRBV2 to TRBJ2-3; the D gene could be TRBD1 or TRBD2 (6 bases each). V lost 5 bases and J 2 bases, leaving 11 bases between the germline ends. The CDR3 extends over 14 amino acids. Germline assignment: CDR1 SNHLY and CDR2 FYNNEI. The CDR3: CASSTGGHTDTQYF. The CDR3, as DNA: TGTGCCAGCAGTACTGGGGGGCACACAGATACGCAGTATTTT.

The gene calls are TRBV28 and TRBJ1-2, with 7 bases that match TRBD1. Germline CDR1 and CDR2: MDHEN and SYDVKM. The V gene end was trimmed by 6 bases and the J gene end by 8 bases; junction bases not matched to a gene: 15. This CDR3 contains 15 residues. The CDR3 DNA follows: TGTGCCAGCAGCCTTAAGCCAGGGGGGATGAGGGGCTACACCTTC. Translating gives CASSLKPGGMRGYTF.

There are a few counts of this clone. The rearrangement links TRBV18 to TRBJ2-1; D is ambiguous. V was trimmed by 3 bases and J by 5 bases, leaving 8 bases between them. The CDR3 spans 13 residues. CDR1 and CDR2 (germline): KGHSH, LQKENI. CDR3 nucleotides: TGTGCCAGCTCACCGGGAAGCAACAATGAGCAGTTCTTC. Protein: CASSPGSNNEQFF.

CDR3 protein: CASSIRTGNIQYF. CDR3 coding DNA: TGTGCCAGTAGCATCCGGACAGGAAACATTCAGTACTTC. The chain has TRBV19 and TRBJ2-4, with 7 nucleotides matching TRBD1. V was clipped by 6 bases and J by 6 bases; unmatched bases: 5. Germline V CDR1 and CDR2: LNHDA, SQIVND (reference sequence). The CDR3 contains 13 residues.

The chain couples TRBV7-8 to TRBJ1-5; D remains unclear. Germline lookup yields CDR1 SGHVS and CDR2 FQNEAQ. Deletions cut 0 bases from V and 3 bases from J, with 6 bases between. This CDR3 contains 14 residues. CDR3 nucleotide sequence: TGTGCCAGCAGCTTAGCCAGATTCAATCAGCCCCAGCATTTT. It yields the protein CASSLARFNQPQHF. Full variable domain (outside the CDR3, taken from reference TRBV7-8 and TRBJ1-5): GAGVSQSPRYKVAKRGQDVALRCDPISGHVSLFWYQQALGQGPEFLTYFQNEAQLDKSGLPSDRFFAERPEGSVSTLKIQRTQQEDSAVYLCASSLARFNQPQHFGDGTRLSIL.

CDR3: CSASTGPGFF. The CDR3 coding sequence is TGCAGTGCTAGTACCGGACCTGGGTTTTTT. The rearrangement uses TRBV20-1 and TRBJ1-4; D is ambiguous. Trimming left V 3 bases short and J 16 bases short, with 12 bases between. The length of the CDR3 is 10 residues. CDR1 is DFQATT, CDR2 SNEGSKA, per germline (reference sequence).

CDR3 DNA sequence: TGTGCCAGTAGGGACAGGGCAACTAATGAAAAACTGTTTTTT. Protein sequence: CASRDRATNEKLFF. The J gene is TRBJ1-4, the V gene TRBV19; 8 bases agree with TRBD1. The CDR3 extends over 14 amino acids. Germline CDR1 LNHDA, CDR2 SQIVND (reference sequence). The junction had 0 bases not matched to a gene; V was cut back by 6 bases and J by 0 bases.

The chain carries TRBV7-6 and TRBJ1-4; 7 bases agree with TRBD1. Trimming took 5 bases from V and 8 from J; bases not matched to a gene: 11. Germline-derived CDR1 and CDR2 are SGHVS and FNYEAQ. CDR3 length: 15 amino acids. The CDR3 reads CASSTPGQTREKLFF. CDR3 DNA sequence: TGTGCCAGCAGCACCCCGGGACAGACTCGGGAAAAACTGTTTTTT.

The CDR3 spells CASSYVRAANTGELFF. For the CDR3, the DNA is TGTGCCAGCAGTTACGTACGTGCGGCAAACACCGGGGAGCTGTTTTTT. V and J are TRBV6-5 and TRBJ2-2, with unresolved D. V dropped 2 bases and J dropped 2 bases, with 12 bases sitting between them. CDR3 size: 16 residues. CDR1 and CDR2 from the germline V gene are MNHEY and SVGAGI.

The CDR3 DNA reads as TGTGCCAGCAGCCGTGACAGGGGAAATGAAAAACTGTTTTTT. Its protein is CASSRDRGNEKLFF. The rearrangement links TRBV7-2 to TRBJ1-4; 8 bases match TRBD1. V dropped 5 bases and J dropped 5; count of bases not matched to a gene: 4. CDR1 and CDR2 from the germline V gene are SGHTA and FQGNSA. This CDR3 is 14 amino acids long.

The chain links TRBV25-1 to TRBJ1-2; D may be TRBD1 (5 bases). The germline V and J ends were trimmed by 5 bases and 8 bases, with 21 bases remaining between them. Germline CDR1 MGHDK, CDR2 SYGVNS. The length of the CDR3 is 15 residues. The CDR3 DNA follows: TGTGCCAGCAGTCGAATAACCGGGGGGGGGAGCGGCTACACCTTC. It yields the protein CASSRITGGGSGYTF.

The V and J genes are TRBV19 and TRBJ1-2; the D gene is possibly TRBD1 (6 bases). The germline gives CDR1 LNHDA, CDR2 SQIVND (reference sequence). Trimming shortened V by 7 bases and J by 4 bases, and 13 bases separated the two germline ends. The CDR3 totals 13 residues. The CDR3 DNA follows: TGTGCCAGTAATTTTGGACAGCGCTATGGCTACACCTTC. As protein: CASNFGQRYGYTF.

The chain combines TRBV7-8 with TRBJ1-1, with D maybe TRBD1 (6 bases). Looked up from germline, CDR1 is SGHVS and CDR2 is FQNEAQ. V lost 3 bases and J lost 8, with 13 bases in between. The CDR3 sequence is 13 residues long. The CDR3 protein is CASSFDGGREAFF. The CDR3, as DNA: TGTGCCAGCAGCTTCGACGGGGGGCGGGAAGCTTTCTTT.

The chain recombines TRBV10-3 with TRBJ1-5; D possibly corresponds to TRBD1 (5 bases). From germline, CDR1 is ENHRY and CDR2 SYGVKD. The germline V and J ends were trimmed by 4 bases and 6 bases, with 13 bases remaining between them. The CDR3 is 14 residues long. The CDR3: CAISGGGVGQPQHF. CDR3 nucleotide sequence: TGTGCCATCAGTGGGGGAGGGGTAGGTCAGCCCCAGCATTTT.